This T cell receptor beta chain was recorded in a study of Graves' ophthalmopathy and Graves' hyperthyroidism. RNA served as the template for amplifying TCR beta CDR3 regions. An opening RT-PCR round employed HTBI primers and preceded a second-round multiplex PCR. MiXCR, applied by TCRdb to the multiplex PCR reads, yields one record per CDR3 protein. The sample contains around 1.1 million distinct CDR3 sequences, approximately 35% of which appear only once. V gave up 2 bases and J gave up 3 bases, with 7 bases separating them. Germline CDR1 KGHSH, CDR2 LQKENI. The CDR3 is 14 amino acids. The receptor comes from an adult man with Graves' hyperthyroidism. The chain employs TRBV18 and TRBJ1-4; D is unresolved. Sequenced sample: peripheral blood or thyroid tissue (not recorded which). DNA for the CDR3: TGTGCCAGCTCACCAAGCTTCGCTAATGAAAAACTGTTTTTT. As protein: CASSPSFANEKLFF.